This T cell receptor beta chain is drawn from a study of monozygotic twins with inflammatory bowel disease. The germline CDR1 and CDR2 sequences are MNHNY and SVGAGI (reference sequence). The CDR3 has 14 residues. Study results and limitations: Diversity of TCRbeta measured by inverse Simpson was lower in IBD patients than in healthy co-twins. It was not supported that a single strong signal or clonotype was associated with IBD.

On this clonotype itself: Its cognate antigen is unknown.

The quantity of total RNA per TCR library was around 3.5 ug. With the 5' RACE reads reprocessed, TCRdb shows one record per CDR3 protein and no DNA. This table holds fewer than 550,000 distinct CDR3 sequences. Someone took an approximately 2.3 ml blood sample from each of the donors. The J gene is TRBJ1-2, the V gene TRBV6-6; TCRdb reports TRBD1, a call that lacks DNA to check it against. The TCR sequence derives from a human donor with ulcerative colitis or Crohn's disease, or a healthy co-twin of an affected twin (not recorded which). The sequencing sample was made of blood. CDR3 protein: CASSSGTGSYGYTF.